This TCR beta chain was profiled in a study of response to subunit inactivated influenza vaccine. This clonotype showed up just a few times. V gave up 2 bases and J gave up 0 bases, with 14 bases separating them. There are 18 residues in the CDR3. Per the germline V gene, CDR1 is MNHEY and CDR2 is SVGAGI. From the RT-PCR reads, TCRdb called clonotypes with MiXCR, one entry per CDR3 protein. The data show about 500,000 distinct CDR3 sequences, approximately 16% seen once. V and J are TRBV6-5 and TRBJ1-6; D is unclear. This TCR was recovered from a man between 45 and 75 years old who received an inactivated influenza vaccine. The starting material was CD4+ T cells sorted from PBMCs, obtained roughly 24 months after vaccination. The CDR3 DNA reads TGTGCCAGCAGTTACAGAGCCAGCCCTTTCTCCTATAATTCACCCCTCCACTTT. It yields the protein CASSYRASPFSYNSPLHF.